These T cell receptor beta chains were read from a single sample in a study of CD8+CD57+ T cells in acquired aplastic anemia. MiXCR, run by TCRdb on the reads, gives a single entry per CDR3 protein. This sample carries fewer than 200,000 distinct CDR3 sequences, roughly 63% of them seen once, and the ten largest clones take over 40%. Specimen: sorted CD4+, CD8+, or CD8+CD57+ T cells (not recorded which) from PBMCs. All receptors derive from a human donor in good health. CDR3s include the opening cysteine and the closing phenylalanine or tryptophan. The D gene is left open where the match is weak. Only some rows state a clone size, as once, few, many or a class for expanded clones.

D	V	size	J	CDR3	DNA
.	TRBV19	.	TRBJ2-3	CASSPRRRITDTQYF	TGTGCCAGTAGTCCGAGACGTCGGATCACAGATACGCAGTATTTT
TRBD2	TRBV29-1	few	TRBJ2-3	CSAGAGGTDTQYF	TGCAGCGCTGGGGCGGGAGGCACAGATACGCAGTATTTT
.	TRBV29-1	.	TRBJ2-5	CSVESVRGRETQYF	TGCAGCGTTGAATCGGTCAGGGGCCGGGAGACCCAGTACTTC
TRBD1	TRBV7-3	.	TRBJ1-6	CASSPRQGDRGYSPLHF	TGTGCCAGCAGCCCACGACAGGGGGACAGGGGTTATTCACCCCTCCACTTT
.	TRBV29-1	once	TRBJ1-4	CSGGEVDEKLFF	TGCAGCGGGGGGGAGGTCGACGAAAAACTGTTTTTT
.	TRBV2	many	TRBJ1-1	CASSEVKRNTEAFF	TGTGCCAGCAGTGAGGTCAAGAGAAACACTGAAGCTTTCTTT
.	TRBV24-1	once	TRBJ2-3	CATSESQPSSTDTQYF	TGTGCCACCAGTGAGTCCCAGCCTTCTAGCACAGATACGCAGTATTTT
.	TRBV5-1	.	TRBJ1-1	CASSLEAEAFF	TGCGCCAGCAGCTTGGAGGCTGAAGCTTTCTTT
.	TRBV2	.	TRBJ1-2	CASSLENYGYTF	TGTGCCAGCAGTCTCGAAAACTATGGCTACACCTTC
.	TRBV2	.	TRBJ2-7	CASSEGFLTYEQYF	TGTGCCAGCAGTGAAGGCTTCCTCACCTACGAGCAGTACTTC
.	TRBV7-8	few	TRBJ1-1	CASSAMGGATEAFF	TGTGCCAGCAGCGCCATGGGAGGGGCCACTGAAGCTTTCTTT
TRBD1	TRBV29-1	.	TRBJ2-7	CSVASTGTGGNEQYF	TGCAGCGTCGCATCTACCGGGACAGGGGGGAACGAGCAGTACTTC
TRBD1	TRBV5-1	many	TRBJ1-1	CASSWTGHTEAFF	TGCGCCAGCAGCTGGACAGGCCACACTGAAGCTTTCTTT
.	TRBV7-8	.	TRBJ2-2	CASSNKGEIGELFF	TGTGCCAGCAGCAACAAGGGGGAGATCGGGGAGCTGTTTTTT
.	TRBV7-2	.	TRBJ1-2	CASSLGGGSGYTF	TGTGCCAGCAGCTTAGGTGGTGGGAGTGGCTACACCTTC
.	TRBV19	.	TRBJ2-3	CASSIGLNTQYF	TGTGCCAGTAGTATTGGACTCAATACGCAGTATTTT
.	TRBV25-1	.	TRBJ2-7	CASRQSGGSSYEQYF	TGTGCCAGCAGGCAAAGCGGAGGGAGCTCCTACGAGCAGTACTTC
.	TRBV24-1	.	TRBJ2-7	CATSDGYPGRGYEQYF	TGTGCCACCAGTGATGGGTATCCGGGCAGGGGATACGAGCAGTACTTC
.	TRBV5-6	.	TRBJ1-5	CASSERYSGNQPQHF	TGTGCCAGCAGCGAGAGGTATTCTGGCAATCAGCCCCAGCATTTT
.	TRBV15	.	TRBJ1-1	CATSRPRGEEINTEAFF	TGTGCCACCAGCAGACCTAGGGGGGAGGAGATAAACACTGAAGCTTTCTTT
TRBD2	TRBV20-1	.	TRBJ2-5	CSARRGGLETQYF	TGCAGTGCTCGGCGGGGGGGTCTAGAGACCCAGTACTTC
TRBD1	TRBV20-1	.	TRBJ2-3	CSAVDRDNTDTQYF	TGCAGTGCTGTGGACAGGGATAACACAGATACGCAGTATTTT
TRBD1	TRBV15	few	TRBJ2-7	CATSTDRGVYEQYF	TGTGCCACCAGCACCGACAGGGGGGTATACGAGCAGTACTTC
TRBD2	TRBV7-8	.	TRBJ2-1	CASSRKREEREQFF	TGTGCCAGCAGCAGAAAGCGGGAGGAACGGGAGCAGTTCTTC
.	TRBV20-1	few	TRBJ1-4	CSADRLREKLFF	TGCAGTGCTGACAGGTTGCGAGAAAAACTGTTTTTT
TRBD2	TRBV20-1	once	TRBJ2-7	CSAHLAGASYEQYF	TGCAGTGCGCATCTAGCGGGGGCCTCCTACGAGCAGTACTTC
.	TRBV7-2	.	TRBJ1-2	CASSPTTGTGYGYTF	TGTGCCAGCAGCCCGACGACGGGGACTGGCTATGGCTACACCTTC
TRBD2	TRBV20-1	.	TRBJ2-7	CSARRGTSSYEQYF	TGCAGTGCTAGGCGGGGGACCTCCTCCTACGAGCAGTACTTC
.	TRBV19	.	TRBJ1-1	CASTRHGNTEAFF	TGTGCCAGTACCCGACACGGTAACACTGAAGCTTTCTTT
.	TRBV7-3	.	TRBJ2-1	CASSLDEDNEQFF	TGTGCCAGCAGCTTGGACGAGGACAATGAGCAGTTCTTC
.	TRBV7-9	.	TRBJ2-5	CASSSPPQETQYF	TGTGCCAGCAGCTCTCCACCTCAAGAGACCCAGTACTTC
.	TRBV20-1	.	TRBJ1-5	CSAMGGPAQPQHF	TGCAGTGCTATGGGGGGCCCGGCCCAGCCCCAGCATTTT
TRBD2	TRBV20-1	.	TRBJ2-5	CSARAGGLAETQYF	TGCAGTGCTAGAGCGGGGGGATTGGCAGAGACCCAGTACTTC
.	TRBV20-1	.	TRBJ2-7	CSARDRVLASYEQYF	TGCAGTGCTAGAGATCGGGTCCTCGCTTCCTACGAGCAGTACTTC
TRBD1	TRBV25-1	.	TRBJ2-3	CASSVGTVPTDTQYF	TGTGCCAGCAGTGTCGGGACAGTACCCACAGATACGCAGTATTTT